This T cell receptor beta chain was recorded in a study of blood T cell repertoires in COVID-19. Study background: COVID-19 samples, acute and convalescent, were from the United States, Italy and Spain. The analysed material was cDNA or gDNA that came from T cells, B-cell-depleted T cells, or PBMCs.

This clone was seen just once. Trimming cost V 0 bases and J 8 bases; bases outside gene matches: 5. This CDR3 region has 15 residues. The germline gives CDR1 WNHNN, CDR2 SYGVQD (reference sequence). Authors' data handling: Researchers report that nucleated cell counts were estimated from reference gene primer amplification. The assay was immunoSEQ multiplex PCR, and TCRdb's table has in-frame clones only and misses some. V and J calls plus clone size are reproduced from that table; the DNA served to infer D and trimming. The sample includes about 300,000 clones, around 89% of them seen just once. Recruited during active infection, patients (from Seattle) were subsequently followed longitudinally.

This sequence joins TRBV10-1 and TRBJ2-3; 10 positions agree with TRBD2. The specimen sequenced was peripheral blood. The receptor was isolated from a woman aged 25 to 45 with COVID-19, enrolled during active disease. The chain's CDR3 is CASSESGSGGRTQYF. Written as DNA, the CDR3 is TGCGCCAGCAGTGAGTCGGGTAGCGGGGGGCGTACGCAGTATTTT.